A selection of T cell receptor beta chains follows, all from one sample in a study of patients and donors after allogeneic stem cell transplantation. TCRdb re-analysed the RT-PCR reads in MiXCR, keeping a single row per CDR3 protein. The sample includes under 200,000 distinct CDR3 sequences, approximately 22% of them seen just once. Material for sequencing was blood, either unsorted or a sorted T cell fraction (not recorded which). These receptors were obtained from a human donor who was either an allogeneic HSCT recipient or a stem cell or donor lymphocyte infusion donor (not recorded which). It is not recorded whose cells these are; they may come from a transplant donor. The CDR3 runs from the conserved cysteine through the conserved F or W. Fields, in order: V gene, CDR3 protein.

V gene: TRBV10-3; CDR3 protein: CAIKKGAPNTEAFF
V gene: TRBV4-3; CDR3 protein: CASSQGTIPRNEQFF
V gene: TRBV20-1; CDR3 protein: CSARYGANEKLFF
V gene: TRBV30; CDR3 protein: CAWSPYPGTEAFF
V gene: TRBV19; CDR3 protein: CASSWNRESPLHF
V gene: TRBV7-3; CDR3 protein: CASSLRDRAFPDTQYF
V gene: TRBV5-1; CDR3 protein: CASSLQGGNQPQHF
V gene: TRBV3-1; CDR3 protein: CASSQVGRKSSYNEQFF
V gene: TRBV29-1; CDR3 protein: CSVEDVGRGRWALF
V gene: TRBV29-1; CDR3 protein: CSALTELDYGYTF
V gene: TRBV20-1; CDR3 protein: CSAIPGQGISEKLFF
V gene: TRBV20-1; CDR3 protein: CSAHPGLADSYEQYF
V gene: TRBV25-1; CDR3 protein: CASSRGSTGGGGYTF
V gene: TRBV6-6; CDR3 protein: CASNPTSGGNTIYF
V gene: TRBV20-1; CDR3 protein: CSARVGSADQPQHF
V gene: TRBV11-3; CDR3 protein: CASSSGTGIYEQYF
V gene: TRBV12-3/TRBV12-4; CDR3 protein: CASSFSRGRLRGSNQPQHF
V gene: TRBV12-3/TRBV12-4; CDR3 protein: CASSSWGQPQHF
V gene: TRBV29-1; CDR3 protein: CSAGGRSGSGNTIYF
V gene: TRBV12-3/TRBV12-4; CDR3 protein: CASSSLQANVLTF
V gene: TRBV3-1; CDR3 protein: CASSPRDRLEQYF
V gene: TRBV9; CDR3 protein: CASSVNEQYF
V gene: TRBV29-1; CDR3 protein: CSVGGTVTSGGYNEQFF
V gene: TRBV5-1; CDR3 protein: CASSPTSVDSGNTIYF
V gene: TRBV27; CDR3 protein: CASSPGVGAGVSNQPQHF
V gene: TRBV28; CDR3 protein: CASSPSWGAYPTNEKLFF
V gene: TRBV12-3/TRBV12-4; CDR3 protein: CASSLRRDRLNGYTF
V gene: TRBV7-2; CDR3 protein: CASSPQVRKGGSSHEKLFF
V gene: TRBV5-1; CDR3 protein: CASSFFGTGNGYTF
V gene: TRBV7-9; CDR3 protein: CASSFPDRGDTEAFF
V gene: TRBV5-1; CDR3 protein: CASSLNSWMNTEAFF
V gene: TRBV5-1; CDR3 protein: CASSVGQYGNTIYF
V gene: TRBV4-1; CDR3 protein: CASSHPGESTNEKLFF
V gene: TRBV4-2; CDR3 protein: CASSQKGTEAFF
V gene: TRBV27; CDR3 protein: CASSLLEGFGENEQYF
V gene: TRBV30; CDR3 protein: CATSGADLRGADTQYF
V gene: TRBV20-1; CDR3 protein: CSANTAGEQFF